This T cell receptor (beta chain) was captured in a study of cytomegalovirus exposure and HLA in healthy donors. The study, taken as a whole, reports: The classifier was said to identify cytomegalovirus status with high specificity and sensitivity.

Primers for the PCR totalled 60 Vbeta and 13 Jbeta. Measured with immunoSEQ multiplex PCR; TCRdb has only the in-frame clones, and not every one. The sample carries almost 200,000 clones, roughly 79% recorded once. Note on this clone: What it binds is unknown.

Though probably carrying unrecorded immune exposures, donors were nominally healthy at sampling. With 2 bases removed from V and 3 bases from J, the gap between germline ends came to 11 bases. CDR1 LNHDA and CDR2 SQIVND come from the germline V gene (reference sequence). The length of the CDR3 is 14 residues. The TCR originated in a man aged 25-45 years in good health and CMV-seronegative. This chain links TRBV19 with TRBJ2-7, with D unresolved. Sequenced sample: PBMCs. This CDR3 is CASSIKAAYYEQYF. CDR3 in DNA: TGTGCCAGTAGTATAAAGGCAGCGTACTACGAGCAGTACTTC.